Below are 4 T cell receptor beta chains sequenced from a single sample in a study of sequential checkpoint blockade in melanoma. Treatment denoted: randomized to nivolumab then ipilimumab (arm A) or the reverse (arm B). Profiled with immunoSEQ multiplex PCR; TCRdb holds only in-frame clones, not every one. This table has about 13,000 clones, 82% appearing once. This specimen consisted of CD8+ T cells sorted from blood (inferred from file names), obtained from a patient given nivolumab and ipilimumab in sequence. The receptor set was obtained from a human donor with melanoma.

The gene calls are TRBV7-9 and TRBJ1-1, with D hard to call. The CDR3 runs to 18 residues. V gave up 0 bases and J gave up 3 bases, with 20 bases separating them. Germline V lookup: CDR1 SEHNR, CDR2 FQNEAQ (reference sequence). The CDR3 DNA reads TGTGCCAGCAGCTTAGCAGGTCGAGGAGGAAGAACCTACACTGAAGCTTTCTTT. It codes for CASSLAGRGGRTYTEAFF.

The chain joins TRBV7-6 to TRBJ2-6, with D possibly TRBD2 on 5 matching bases. The CDR3 sequence is 18 residues long. With 2 bases removed from V and 1 base from J, the gap between germline ends came to 15 bases. The germline V gene has CDR1 SGHVS and CDR2 FNYEAQ. The CDR3 coding sequence is TGTGCCAGCAGCTTATTGGGAGCAGAATGGTCTGGGGCCAACGTCCTGACTTTC. Translating it yields CASSLLGAEWSGANVLTF.

This chain connects TRBV9 to TRBJ2-1; TRBD1 matches at 12 bases. This CDR3 is 23 amino acids long. V trimming: 3 bases; J trimming: 0 bases; junction bases outside the gene matches: 22. Germline CDR1 and CDR2: SGDLS and YYNGEE. CDR3 sequence (DNA): TGTGCCAGCAGCGCCCGGGACAGGGGGCTGGTAGGGCGGGAGGGGAACTCCTACAATGAGCAGTTCTTC. This sequence encodes CASSARDRGLVGREGNSYNEQFF. Supplemented by reference TRBV9 and TRBJ2-1, the full variable domain reads DSGVTQTPKHLITATGQRVTLRCSPRSGDLSVYWYQQSLDQGLQFLIQYYNGEERAKGNILERFSAQQFPDLHSELNLSSLELGDSALYFCASSARDRGLVGREGNSYNEQFFGPGTRLTVL.

The V call is TRBV2, the J call TRBJ2-1; D uncertain. The CDR3 contains 10 residues. V lost 8 bases to trimming and J lost 5 bases, with 4 bases between them. Germline V CDR1 and CDR2: SNHLY, FYNNEI. CDR3 coding DNA: TGTGCCAGCTTAGACAATGAGCAGTTCTTC. It encodes CASLDNEQFF.